The 19 T cell receptor beta chains in this list originate from one sample, sequenced in a study of control samples from healthy donors and cancer patients. TCRdb's table, derived via immunoSEQ multiplex PCR, lists solely in-frame clones and lacks some. The sample yields 120,000 to 150,000 clones, 75% to 90% seen once. Sequenced: blood. Source of these receptors: a man between 25 and 39 years old in good health.

The genes are TRBV11-1 and TRBJ2-7, with 8 bases that match TRBD1. The CDR3 runs to 14 residues. The trim removed 4 bases at V and 3 bases at J, leaving 5 bases unmatched. Germline CDR1 reads SGHAT; CDR2 reads FQDESV (reference sequence). CDR3 DNA: TGTGCCAGCAGCTCCTCCGGACAGGGCTACGAGCAGTACTTC. Translation gives CASSSSGQGYEQYF.

This rearrangement joins TRBV9 to TRBJ1-3; 7 bases are shared with TRBD1. The V gene's germline CDR1 is SGDLS and CDR2 YYNGEE. The V gene end was trimmed by 4 bases and the J gene end by 1 base; junction bases not matched to a gene: 14. The CDR3 contains 18 residues. The CDR3 sequence: CASSLALLGTVSGNTIYF. Written as DNA, the CDR3 is TGTGCCAGCAGCCTGGCTCTGCTGGGGACAGTGTCTGGAAACACCATATATTTT.

The chain combines TRBV5-4 with TRBJ2-2; TRBD2 matches 7 bases. V lost 3 bases to trimming and J lost 3 bases; unmatched junction nucleotides: 5. The CDR3 spans 15 residues. Germline assignment: CDR1 SGHNT and CDR2 YYREEE (reference sequence). CDR3 loop: CASSSIGLDTGELFF. DNA for the CDR3: TGTGCCAGCAGCTCAATAGGACTAGACACCGGGGAGCTGTTTTTT. Looking up the rest from reference TRBV5-4 and TRBJ2-2 gives the full variable domain: ETGVTQSPTHLIKTRGQQVTLRCSSQSGHNTVSWYQQALGQGPQFIFQYYREEENGRGNFPPRFSGLQFPNYSSELNVNALELDDSALYLCASSSIGLDTGELFFGEGSRLTVL.

The chain is built from TRBV19 and TRBJ1-3, with D maybe TRBD1 (5 bases). Germline V gene sequence: CDR1 LNHDA, CDR2 SQIVND (reference sequence). V was trimmed by 9 bases and J by 0 bases, leaving 12 bases between them. The CDR3 is made up of 14 amino acids. The CDR3 protein is CASTTGDSGNTIYF. CDR3 nucleotide sequence: TGTGCCAGCACCACAGGAGACTCTGGAAACACCATATATTTT.

The rearrangement joins TRBV9 to TRBJ2-5, with a possible D match to TRBD1 (7 bases). The germline CDR1 and CDR2 sequences are SGDLS and YYNGEE. CDR3 length: 15 amino acids. Trimming cost V 3 bases and J 2 bases, with 14 bases left between them. CDR3 in amino acids: CASSASQGRQETQYF. DNA for the CDR3: TGTGCCAGCAGCGCATCACAGGGGAGGCAAGAGACCCAGTACTTC.

The chain employs TRBV5-1 and TRBJ1-2; no clear D. Trimming left V 1 base short and J 2 bases short, with 6 bases between. CDR3 length: 13 amino acids. Germline V gives CDR1 SGHRS, CDR2 YFSETQ. The CDR3 reads CASSLNLNYGYTF. CDR3 DNA: TGCGCCAGCAGCTTGAATCTGAACTATGGCTACACCTTC.

The CDR3 nucleotides read TGTGCCAGCAGTGTGAACAGGGGTCCCATCTTTGGCTACACCTTC. The encoded protein is CASSVNRGPIFGYTF. The rearrangement uses TRBV6-2 or TRBV6-3 and TRBJ1-2; 7 positions agree with TRBD1. CDR3 length equals 15 residues. V lost 5 bases, J lost 7 bases, and 13 bases stayed unmatched. CDR1 MNHEY and CDR2 SVGEGT come from the germline V gene.

Only one count was recorded for this clone. The chain carries TRBV9 and TRBJ2-1; D unclear. There are 15 residues in the CDR3. V lost 0 bases to trimming and J lost 5 bases, with 12 bases between them. From germline, CDR1 is SGDLS and CDR2 YYNGEE. DNA of the CDR3: TGTGCCAGCAGCGTAGACCCACGGCACCACAATGAGCAGTTCTTC. It is translated as CASSVDPRHHNEQFF. Complete variable domain (other parts from reference TRBV9 and TRBJ2-1): DSGVTQTPKHLITATGQRVTLRCSPRSGDLSVYWYQQSLDQGLQFLIQYYNGEERAKGNILERFSAQQFPDLHSELNLSSLELGDSALYFCASSVDPRHHNEQFFGPGTRLTVL.

V and J are TRBV10-3 and TRBJ2-3, with 10 nucleotides matching TRBD1. Germline values: CDR1 ENHRY, CDR2 SYGVKD. CDR3 length: 14 amino acids. V gave up 9 bases and J gave up 5 bases; unmatched junction bases: 8. This chain's CDR3 is CAMGPGQGLDTQYF. CDR3 DNA: TGTGCCATGGGGCCGGGACAGGGGTTAGATACGCAGTATTTT.

The V call is TRBV7-2, the J call TRBJ2-4; 9 nucleotides line up with TRBD2. There are 20 residues in the CDR3. The ends lost 0 bases at V and 0 bases at J; junction bases unmatched: 12. The V gene's germline CDR1 is SGHTA and CDR2 FQGNSA. CDR3 amino acids: CASSLARGGSGGTAKNIQYF. Here the CDR3 DNA reads TGTGCCAGCAGCTTAGCGCGAGGTGGTAGCGGGGGTACAGCCAAAAACATTCAGTACTTC.

The rearrangement uses TRBV9 and TRBJ2-1; 11 bases align to TRBD1. Unmatched junction bases numbered 5, after V lost 4 bases and J lost 2 bases. This CDR3 is built from 16 residues. The germline V gene has CDR1 SGDLS and CDR2 YYNGEE. The CDR3 nucleotides are TGTGCCAGCAGCCTACGGACAGGGGGCACCTACAATGAGCAGTTCTTC. It yields the protein CASSLRTGGTYNEQFF.

This clone occurred a few times. The rearrangement links TRBV24-1 to TRBJ1-5; TRBD1 agrees at 9 bases. Per germline, CDR1 KGHDR and CDR2 SFDVKD. The CDR3 is made up of 15 amino acids. The ends lost 4 bases at V and 7 bases at J; junction bases unmatched: 7. CDR3 protein: CATSDHGQGSQPQHF. DNA for the CDR3: TGTGCCACCAGTGACCATGGACAGGGGAGCCAGCCCCAGCATTTT.

This clone was detected a few times. The V and J genes are TRBV25-1 and TRBJ2-2; D call uncertain. CDR3 length equals 17 residues. Trimming left V 3 bases short and J 5 bases short, with 19 bases between. Germline V gene lookup returns CDR1 MGHDK and CDR2 SYGVNS. The CDR3 region is CASSEGPSGLRTGELFF. CDR3 bases: TGTGCCAGCAGTGAGGGCCCGTCGGGCCTTAGGACCGGGGAGCTGTTTTTT.

The chain joins TRBV12-3 or TRBV12-4 to TRBJ1-1; no definite D call. V dropped 8 bases and J dropped 2 bases, with 9 bases sitting between them. The length of the CDR3 is 12 residues. The CDR3 region is CASLKLNTEAFF. As DNA, the CDR3 is TGTGCCAGCCTTAAATTAAACACTGAAGCTTTCTTT.

The rearrangement links TRBV24-1 to TRBJ1-2, with 11 positions matching TRBD1. The V gene end was trimmed by 7 bases and the J gene end by 7 bases; junction bases not matched to a gene: 7. The CDR3 has 14 amino acids. Looked up from germline, CDR1 is KGHDR and CDR2 is SFDVKD. The chain's CDR3 is CATSGTGGFSGYTF. The CDR3 bases are TGTGCCACCAGCGGGACAGGGGGTTTTTCTGGCTACACCTTC.

The chain carries TRBV5-8 and TRBJ2-2; 8 nucleotides align to TRBD2. Germline CDR1 is SGHTS and CDR2 is YDEGEE. The J segment lost 2 bases and the V segment lost 1 base, leaving 4 bases of the junction unmatched. CDR3 size: 16 residues. CDR3: CASSLTSGVNTGELFF. In nucleotides, the CDR3 is TGTGCCAGCAGCTTGACTAGCGGAGTAAACACCGGGGAGCTGTTTTTT.

V usage is TRBV29-1 and J usage is TRBJ2-1, with 8 bases fitting TRBD1. This CDR3 has 14 residues. The V gene end was trimmed by 7 bases and the J gene end by 2 bases; junction bases not matched to a gene: 7. Germline CDR1 SQVTM, CDR2 ANQGSEA. The CDR3 region is CSGGDRIAYNEQFF. The CDR3 DNA sequence: TGCAGCGGGGGGGACAGGATAGCCTACAATGAGCAGTTCTTC.

The chain recombines TRBV9 with TRBJ1-1; perhaps TRBD1 as D (6 bases). Between the trimmed V and J ends, which lost 4 bases and 1 base, there was a span of 11 bases. In germline, CDR1 is SGDLS, CDR2 YYNGEE. There are 14 residues in the CDR3. This chain's CDR3 is CASSPGHSNTEAFF. The CDR3 nucleotides are TGTGCCAGCAGCCCGGGACATTCGAACACTGAAGCTTTCTTT.

Here the CDR3 DNA reads TGTGCCAGCAGCGACTCCGGGACAGGGAAGTACGAGCAGTACTTC. It yields the protein CASSDSGTGKYEQYF. V and J are TRBV5-4 and TRBJ2-7; 9 nucleotides line up with TRBD1. Trimming at V came to 4 bases and at J to 4 bases, leaving 9 bases not matched to a gene. Germline V CDR1 and CDR2: SGHNT, YYREEE (reference sequence). The CDR3 spans 15 residues. The full variable domain, its missing parts supplied by reference TRBV5-4 and TRBJ2-7, is ETGVTQSPTHLIKTRGQQVTLRCSSQSGHNTVSWYQQALGQGPQFIFQYYREEENGRGNFPPRFSGLQFPNYSSELNVNALELDDSALYLCASSDSGTGKYEQYFGPGTRLTVT.